This T cell receptor (beta chain) came from a study of technical replicates of blood from several donors (dated by TCRdb to about 2017). A remark on this clone: It lacks a known antigen. No clone much larger than this one lies a single base away; base qualities are absent.

Libraries were made using the immunoSEQ multiplex PCR assay. TCRdb holds this immuneACCESS table with in-frame rearrangements only. Some clones are missing; in checked studies, unresolved V genes explain under half, and the rest has no known cause. The sample records roughly 87,000 clones, just under 95% of which are singletons. The ten largest account for roughly 0.22% of the sample. There are 13 amino acids in the CDR3, from cysteine to phenylalanine inclusive. Of all the DNA, just the CDR3 is kept, 39 bases in frame from base 1. V lost 4 bases and J lost 4 bases, and the count of bases not matched to a germline gene is 4. CDR1 and CDR2 (SGHNT, YYREEE) derive from the germline V gene (reference sequence).

The receptor was derived from a human donor in good health. The chain is encoded by TRBV5-4 joined to TRBJ1-2; TRBD1 agrees with 7 junctional bases. The sequenced sample consisted of T cells isolated from PBMCs. The nucleotides are TGTGCCAGCAGCCCCCGGGACAGCTATGGCTACACCTTC. It translates as CASSPRDSYGYTF. The full variable domain, completed from the reference TRBV5-4 and TRBJ1-2 proteins outside the CDR3, reads ETGVTQSPTHLIKTRGQQVTLRCSSQSGHNTVSWYQQALGQGPQFIFQYYREEENGRGNFPPRFSGLQFPNYSSELNVNALELDDSALYLCASSPRDSYGYTFGSGTRLTVV.